This passage covers 24 T cell receptor beta chains from one sample sequenced in a study of tumor and adjacent non-tumor tissue in lung cancer. TCRbeta libraries were built with three rounds of nested PCR, modified from ARM-PCR. TCRdb called the multiplex PCR reads again in MiXCR, with one record for every CDR3 protein. The data contain under 150,000 distinct CDR3 sequences, 66% of them singletons. RNA was extracted from bulk tissue without any cell sorting. Sequencing input: lung tumor tissue. The receptor set was obtained from a man aged 55-75 years with small cell lung cancer.

Worth noting for this clonotype: A single base separates this from a much larger clone, so it may be a read error. This sequence joins TRBV4-1 and TRBJ2-2; 12 bases are a match to TRBD2. The CDR3 spans 16 residues. The germline V gene has CDR1 MGHRA and CDR2 YSYEKL. Trimming removed 4 bases from V and 4 bases from J; junction bases left unmatched: 4. The CDR3 nucleotides are TGCGCCAGCAGCCCCGGACTAGCGGGGAGCACCGGGGAGCTGTTTTTT. Protein product: CASSPGLAGSTGELFF.

The chain is built from TRBV5-1 and TRBJ2-2; TRBD2 matches at 13 bases. CDR1 SGHRS and CDR2 YFSETQ come from the germline V gene. There are 17 residues in the CDR3. V shed 5 bases and J 3 bases; nucleotides not matched to a gene: 7. The CDR3 nucleotides read TGCGCCAGCAGTGTGAGGACTAGCGGGAGAGACACCGGGGAGCTGTTTTTT. This translates into CASSVRTSGRDTGELFF. Full variable domain (outside the CDR3, taken from reference TRBV5-1 and TRBJ2-2): KAGVTQTPRYLIKTRGQQVTLSCSPISGHRSVSWYQQTPGQGLQFLFEYFSETQRNKGNFPGRFSGRQFSNSRSEMNVSTLELGDSALYLCASSVRTSGRDTGELFFGEGSRLTVL.

There are a few counts of this clonotype. The V call is TRBV7-8, the J call TRBJ2-1; TRBD2 matches 11 bases. The V segment lost 3 bases and the J segment 9 bases; nucleotides outside the gene matches: 10. The CDR3 has 16 residues. The germline gives CDR1 SGHVS, CDR2 FQNEAQ. In nucleotides, the CDR3 is TGTGCCAGCAGCTTTGGTAGCGGGAGGGCCGTGACTGAGCAGTTCTTC. As protein: CASSFGSGRAVTEQFF.

For this clonotype: This may come from a read error, since a much larger clone is one base off. V is TRBV6-5 and J is TRBJ2-5; 7 nucleotides match TRBD1. The germline V gene encodes CDR1 MNHEY and CDR2 SVGAGI. The CDR3 extends over 15 amino acids. CDR3 DNA: TGTGCCAGCGGTTATCAGCCAGGGGGTCTAGAGACCCAGTACTTC. Encoded protein: CASGYQPGGLETQYF.

The table lists this clonotype with many counts. The chain joins TRBV6-5 to TRBJ1-5, with D tentatively TRBD1 (6 bases). The V end was cut by 2 bases, the J end by 4 bases, with 12 bases between. Germline CDR1 MNHEY, CDR2 SVGAGI. This CDR3 has 15 residues. The CDR3 DNA follows: TGTGCCAGCAGTTACGGGGGGGCCCCTAATCAGCCCCAGCATTTT. Translating it yields CASSYGGAPNQPQHF.

In the case of this clonotype: The final CDR3 position lacks the conserved phenylalanine or tryptophan, pointing to a likely read error. The V gene is TRBV20-1, the J gene TRBJ1-5; TRBD1 is a possible D gene (5 bases). CDR3 length: 14 amino acids. V lost 1 base and J lost 10, with 17 bases in between. Germline V CDR1 and CDR2: DFQATT, SNEGSKA (reference sequence). CDR3 nucleotides: TGCAGTGCTAGAGGGGAGGGACCCCCTCAACCCCAGCATTCT. It encodes CSARGEGPPQPQHS.

Points on this clonotype: Sequence at one end of the junction differs from germline and may be a read error. This rearrangement joins TRBV5-6 to TRBJ2-2; D not certain. CDR1 is SGHDT, CDR2 YYEEEE, per germline. The CDR3 is made up of 15 amino acids. CDR3 region: CVSSFRANNTGELFF. CDR3 DNA: TGTGTCAGCAGCTTTCGAGCGAACAACACCGGGGAGCTGTTTTTT.

Concerning this clonotype: Its ends do not fully match the called genes, so a read error is possible. J is TRBJ2-5 and V is TRBV11-1; D unclear. This CDR3 region has 12 residues. Germline V gives CDR1 SGHAT, CDR2 FQDESV (reference sequence). The CDR3 loop reads CASSPDEETLYF. The CDR3 bases are TGTGCCAGCAGCCCGGACGAAGAGACCCTGTACTTC.

Worth noting for this clonotype: This may stem from a read error, because a much larger clone lies one nucleotide away. This sequence joins TRBV20-1 and TRBJ2-5, with D perhaps matching TRBD1 or TRBD2 (7 bases each). The germline V gene has CDR1 DFQATT and CDR2 SNEGSKA (reference sequence). The CDR3 loop spans 12 amino acids. Written as DNA, the CDR3 is TGCAATGCCCAGGGGGGGGAAGAGACCCAGTACTTC. This translates into CNAQGGEETQYF.

For this clonotype: At one of its ends the junction is not consistent with the germline gene, which may arise from a read error. Written as DNA, the CDR3 is TGTGCCAGCAGTTACTCGGCTAGCACAGATACGCATTATTTT. Translated: CASSYSASTDTHYF. The V and J genes are TRBV6-5 and TRBJ2-3, with a weak D call TRBD2 (5 bases). The CDR3 length is 14 residues. CDR1 is MNHEY, CDR2 SVGAGI, per germline.

This clonotype was observed at least ten times. A junction boundary mismatches the germline segment, possibly from a read error. The J gene is TRBJ2-2, the V gene TRBV2; D uncertain. The CDR3 extends over 14 amino acids. Germline values: CDR1 SNHLY, CDR2 FYNNEI. DNA for the CDR3: TGTGCCAGCAATGAATTCGAGCAGGCCGGGGAGCTGTTTTTT. Encoded protein: CASNEFEQAGELFF. The whole variable domain, filled in from reference TRBV2 and TRBJ2-2, reads EPEVTQTPSHQVTQMGQEVILRCVPISNHLYFYWYRQILGQKVEFLVSFYNNEISEKSEIFDDQFSVERPDGSNFTLKIRSTKLEDSAMYFCASNEFEQAGELFFGEGSRLTVL.

The chain is built from TRBV20-1 and TRBJ2-5, with 7 positions matching TRBD1. CDR3 length: 14 residues. V gave up 5 bases and J gave up 0 bases; unmatched junction bases: 6. Germline lookup yields CDR1 DFQATT and CDR2 SNEGSKA (reference sequence). The CDR3 loop is CSAPRTGDQETQYF. CDR3 nucleotide sequence: TGCAGTGCTCCCCGTACAGGGGACCAAGAGACCCAGTACTTC.

The V call is TRBV11-2, the J call TRBJ2-7, with D perhaps matching TRBD1 (5 bases). Germline V gene lookup returns CDR1 SGHAT and CDR2 FQNNGV. There are 13 residues in the CDR3. CDR3 DNA: TGTACCAGTAGCTTAGGGGCCTACATCGAGCAGTACGTC. It specifies CTSSLGAYIEQYV.

As regards this clonotype: The germline gene is not matched at one end of the junction; a read error may be the cause. The gene calls are TRBV9 and TRBJ2-1; D is perhaps TRBD2 (6 bases). CDR1 SGDLS and CDR2 YYNGEE come from the germline V gene. The CDR3 contains 14 residues. Here the CDR3 reads CASSVDEGGNEQFF. The CDR3 DNA reads as TGTGCCAGTAGCGTTGATGAGGGAGGTAATGAGCAGTTCTTC.

Remarks on this clonotype: A read error is possible here, since a much larger clone lies one base away. Without the conserved terminal phenylalanine or tryptophan, this CDR3 likely stems from a read error. The rearrangement uses TRBV30 and TRBJ1-6; weak D call: TRBD1 (6 bases). CDR1 is GTSNPN and CDR2 is SVGIG in the germline V gene (reference sequence). This CDR3 contains 15 residues. V was trimmed by 3 bases and J by 2 bases, leaving 11 bases between them. The CDR3 DNA sequence: TGTGCCTGGAGCGGCCGGACAGCCTATAATTCACCCCTCCACCTT. Translated: CAWSGRTAYNSPLHL.

This clonotype was recorded at least ten times. The gene calls are TRBV5-4 and TRBJ2-1; a possible D gene is TRBD2 (6 bases). Between the trimmed V and J ends, which lost 4 bases and 9 bases, there was a span of 14 bases. The CDR3 extends over 13 amino acids. The germline gives CDR1 SGHNT, CDR2 YYREEE (reference sequence). CDR3: CASSPPAGLEQFF. The CDR3 nucleotides read TGTGCCAGCAGCCCCCCGGCGGGACTTGAGCAGTTCTTC. The full variable domain, its missing parts supplied by reference TRBV5-4 and TRBJ2-1, is ETGVTQSPTHLIKTRGQQVTLRCSSQSGHNTVSWYQQALGQGPQFIFQYYREEENGRGNFPPRFSGLQFPNYSSELNVNALELDDSALYLCASSPPAGLEQFFGPGTRLTVL.

Turning to this clonotype: Its ends do not fully match the called genes, so a read error is possible. The J gene is TRBJ2-7, the V gene TRBV11-3; 8 nucleotides agree with TRBD2. The CDR3 is 16 residues long. CDR1 is SGHNT and CDR2 is YENEEA in the germline V gene. The CDR3 spells CASSSSVRGGLYEQYF. The CDR3 DNA reads as TGTGCAAGCAGCTCGTCTGTACGCGGGGGGCTCTACGAGCAGTACTTC.

A word on this clonotype: The germline gene is not matched at one end of the junction; a read error may be the cause. CDR3 nucleotides: TGTACCAGCAGCTTAGTTGACGGGACCTACAATGGGGAGTTCTTC. It encodes CTSSLVDGTYNGEFF. The chain joins TRBV11-2 to TRBJ2-1; D possibly uses TRBD1 or TRBD2 (5 bases each). The germline CDR1 and CDR2 sequences are SGHAT and FQNNGV. The CDR3 sequence is 15 residues long.

With regard to this clonotype: At one end the junction does not follow the germline gene, possibly because of a read error. The chain links TRBV11-2 to TRBJ1-3, with unresolved D. Looked up from germline, CDR1 is SGHAT and CDR2 is FQNNGV. The CDR3 consists of 13 residues. The CDR3 DNA reads as TGTGCCAGCAGCTTAGTGGCCGGAAACATCATACATTTT. It is translated as CASSLVAGNIIHF.

The CDR3 loop is CASGRTSGSGDEQFF. The CDR3 coding sequence is TGTGCTAGCGGCAGGACTAGCGGGAGTGGCGATGAGCAGTTCTTC. The rearrangement uses TRBV7-9 and TRBJ2-1; 13 bases fit TRBD2. CDR3 length: 15 amino acids. CDR1 is SEHNR and CDR2 is FQNEAQ in the germline V gene (reference sequence).

This clonotype was recorded many times. This sequence joins TRBV20-1 and TRBJ1-1; D is unclear. The CDR3 covers 12 residues. V lost 5 bases, J lost 1 base, and 8 bases lay in between. CDR1 and CDR2 from the germline V gene are DFQATT and SNEGSKA (reference sequence). The CDR3 bases are TGCAGTGCTTTTCTGGGGAACACTGAAGCTTTCTTT. Translating gives CSAFLGNTEAFF.

This clonotype came up a few times. At one end the junction does not follow the germline gene, possibly because of a read error. The V and J genes are TRBV6-6 and TRBJ1-1; 7 bases fit TRBD1. Germline assignment: CDR1 MNHNY and CDR2 SVGAGI (reference sequence). The CDR3 is made up of 14 amino acids. Here the CDR3 DNA reads TGTGTCAGCAGTTCCAGGGGGGTAGACACTGAAGCTTTCTTT. Its translation: CVSSSRGVDTEAFF.

This clonotype came up a few times. The junction departs from the called germline gene at one end, perhaps through a read error. The genes are TRBV11-2 and TRBJ2-3; D may be TRBD1 (6 bases). The CDR3 is made up of 14 amino acids. Germline V lookup: CDR1 SGHAT, CDR2 FQNNGV. CDR3 region: CASSFGMWTDTQYF. CDR3 coding DNA: TGTGCCAGCAGCTTTGGGATGTGGACAGATACACAGTATTTT.

This clonotype appeared a single time. Relative to the germline gene, one junction end is altered; a read error may explain this. The rearrangement links TRBV20-1 to TRBJ2-3, with 9 bases fitting TRBD2. The germline CDR1 and CDR2 sequences are DFQATT and SNEGSKA (reference sequence). The CDR3 is 16 amino acids. The CDR3 nucleotides read TGCGGTGCCGAGGTGGTAGCGGGGGCTAGTAAAGATACGCAGTATTTT. This codes for CGAEVVAGASKDTQYF.